This TCR beta chain was recovered during a study of cytomegalovirus exposure and HLA in healthy donors. The study's findings and limits: Another analysis was done later, and it associated around 17,000 TCR beta sequences with HLA alleles at 0.05 false discovery rate.

In the PCR, 60 Vbeta and 13 Jbeta primers were used. Assay: immunoSEQ multiplex PCR; the TCRdb copy retains only in-frame clones and omits some. Of about 100,000 clones listed, approximately 80% are singletons. This clone appeared once. Its specificity is unknown. Healthy bone marrow donors formed the donor group. This CDR3 has 14 residues. Deletions cut 7 bases from V and 0 bases from J, with 10 bases between. In germline, CDR1 is SGHTA, CDR2 FQGNSA. The clonotype originates from a woman aged 18-29 years in good health and CMV-seronegative. Material: PBMCs. The rearrangement uses TRBV7-2 and TRBJ2-1, with D possibly TRBD2 on 6 matching bases. The CDR3 DNA reads TGTGCCAGCACGGCGGGGAGCTCCTACAATGAGCAGTTCTTC. This sequence encodes CASTAGSSYNEQFF.